Below, 21 T cell receptor beta chains from the same sample are listed, as sequenced in a study of blood T cells in healthy people across ages. A J-beta primer mix and a sample-barcoded 5' primer were used in a second PCR of roughly 6 to 12 cycles. TCRdb reanalysed the 5' RACE reads using MiXCR and keeps one entry per CDR3 protein. The data show over 1.5 million distinct CDR3 sequences, with about 49% seen just once and roughly 2% held by the top ten. The sample consisted of blood. All receptors come from a woman between 40 and 50 years old in good health.

The chain is built from TRBV12-3 or TRBV12-4 and TRBJ1-2, with a weak D call TRBD1 (5 bases). The CDR3 has 18 amino acids. Deletions cut 4 bases from V and 0 bases from J, with 21 bases between. CDR3 nucleotides: TGTGCCAGCAGTTCCCAAGTGGGGGATGCCCATCCTAACTATGGCTACACCTTC. Protein: CASSSQVGDAHPNYGYTF.

The J gene is TRBJ1-3, the V gene TRBV25-1; D gene ambiguous. The CDR3 is 13 residues long. Germline V gene lookup returns CDR1 MGHDK and CDR2 SYGVNS. V lost 10 bases and J 0 bases, leaving 10 bases between the germline ends. CDR3 nucleotide sequence: TGTGCCACCAGACTGAGCTCTGGAAACACCATATATTTT. Protein product: CATRLSSGNTIYF.

The rearrangement links TRBV4-1 to TRBJ1-2; 8 positions match TRBD1. The V gene's germline CDR1 is MGHRA and CDR2 YSYEKL. Trimming removed 4 bases from V and 7 bases from J; junction bases left unmatched: 11. The CDR3 consists of 15 residues. CDR3 nucleotides: TGCGCCAGCAGCCCCGGACAGGGCAGTGGCTGTGGCTACACCTTC. Translation: CASSPGQGSGCGYTF.

The rearrangement joins TRBV27 to TRBJ1-2; D is ambiguous. This CDR3 has 16 residues. V was cut by 2 bases and J by 8 bases, with 21 bases left in between. Germline CDR1 MNHEY, CDR2 SMNVEV (reference sequence). The CDR3 loop reads CASSLKLRLSLDGYTF. CDR3 in DNA: TGTGCCAGCAGTTTAAAGTTAAGGCTGTCCTTGGACGGCTACACCTTC.

The V gene is TRBV6-2 or TRBV6-3, the J gene TRBJ2-1; 8 nucleotides match TRBD2. This CDR3 has 14 amino acids. The ends lost 5 bases at V and 8 bases at J; junction bases unmatched: 8. Per germline, CDR1 MNHEY and CDR2 SVGEGT. The CDR3 sequence is CASSPAGGAHEQFF. The CDR3 DNA reads as TGTGCCAGCAGTCCCGCCGGGGGGGCACATGAGCAGTTCTTC.

This clonotype was counted only a few times. J is TRBJ2-3 and V is TRBV20-1, with 8 bases that match TRBD2. The V segment lost 1 base and the J segment 2 bases; nucleotides outside the gene matches: 2. The germline gives CDR1 DFQATT, CDR2 SNEGSKA (reference sequence). There are 14 residues in the CDR3. CDR3 residues: CSARGGGPTDTQYF. CDR3 nucleotides: TGCAGTGCTAGAGGCGGGGGGCCCACAGATACGCAGTATTTT.

The rearrangement joins TRBV5-6 to TRBJ2-6, with TRBD1 identical over 9 bases. The CDR3 totals 16 residues. Per germline, CDR1 SGHDT and CDR2 YYEEEE. J was trimmed by 5 bases and V by 6 bases; bases with no gene match: 9. The DNA for the CDR3 is TGTGCCAGCACCGACGACAGGGGGACTAGGGCCAACGTCCTGACTTTC. Residues: CASTDDRGTRANVLTF.

The chain couples TRBV11-2 to TRBJ2-1, with 9 bases lining up with TRBD1. Germline-derived CDR1 and CDR2 are SGHAT and FQNNGV. Trimming took 6 bases from V and 1 from J; bases not matched to a gene: 19. The CDR3 is 20 residues long. The CDR3 region has the DNA TGTGCCAGCAGACACCCGGGACAGGGTGTTAGGGGCCCTTCCTACAATGAGCAGTTCTTC. The encoded protein is CASRHPGQGVRGPSYNEQFF.

V gene TRBV12-3 or TRBV12-4 combines with J gene TRBJ2-7; no reliable D call. This CDR3 comprises 12 residues. Trimming removed 2 bases at V and 7 bases at J, with 9 bases between. The CDR3 DNA is TGTGCCAGCAGTTTATACGGCAGGGAGCAGTACTTC. It yields the protein CASSLYGREQYF.

The V and J genes are TRBV5-1 and TRBJ1-2, with a possible D match to TRBD1 (6 bases). Germline CDR1 and CDR2: SGHRS and YFSETQ. Trimming removed 0 bases from V and 4 bases from J, with 10 bases in between. The CDR3 runs 14 residues. The CDR3 spells CASSLAGTFYGYTF. The CDR3 nucleotides read TGCGCCAGCAGCTTGGCAGGGACATTCTATGGCTACACCTTC.

The CDR3 region is CASSYHEQYF. CDR3 DNA: TGTGCCAGCAGTTACCACGAGCAGTACTTC. The rearrangement links TRBV28 to TRBJ2-7; no reliable D call. The CDR3 totals 10 residues. Trimming shortened V by 4 bases and J by 5 bases, and 3 bases separated the two germline ends. Germline assignment: CDR1 MDHEN and CDR2 SYDVKM.

J is TRBJ2-3 and V is TRBV28, with 11 bases lining up with TRBD2. This CDR3 comprises 17 residues. J was trimmed by 2 bases and V by 5 bases; bases with no gene match: 9. The germline V gene has CDR1 MDHEN and CDR2 SYDVKM. The CDR3 DNA is TGTGCCAGCAGTAAAAATAGCGGGGGGGCATTCACAGATACGCAGTATTTT. It translates to CASSKNSGGAFTDTQYF.

CDR3 loop: CASTQGDGADTQYF. The CDR3 nucleotides are TGTGCCAGCACCCAGGGGGATGGGGCAGATACGCAGTATTTT. The chain recombines TRBV7-6 with TRBJ2-3; 7 positions agree with TRBD1. V lost 7 bases, J lost 4 bases, and 8 bases stayed unmatched. This CDR3 has 14 residues. Germline CDR1 reads SGHVS; CDR2 reads FNYEAQ.

This chain joins TRBV10-3 and TRBJ2-1; 8 nucleotides match TRBD1. Germline V CDR1 and CDR2: ENHRY, SYGVKD. This CDR3 spans 15 amino acids. V lost 5 bases, J lost 0 bases, and 3 bases stayed unmatched. Written as DNA, the CDR3 is TGTGCCATCAGTCCTGACAGGGGCTCCTACAATGAGCAGTTCTTC. This encodes CAISPDRGSYNEQFF.

The J gene is TRBJ2-4, the V gene TRBV7-8, with 8 bases aligning to TRBD1. Germline lookup yields CDR1 SGHVS and CDR2 FQNEAQ. Losses at the gene ends were 4 bases for V and 13 bases for J; bases not matched to a gene: 9. The CDR3 is 13 amino acids. Here the CDR3 reads CASSSDSQGVQYF. For the CDR3, the DNA is TGTGCCAGCAGCTCAGACTCACAGGGGGTACAGTACTTC. Using reference TRBV7-8 and TRBJ2-4 for the parts outside the CDR3, the full variable domain is GAGVSQSPRYKVAKRGQDVALRCDPISGHVSLFWYQQALGQGPEFLTYFQNEAQLDKSGLPSDRFFAERPEGSVSTLKIQRTQQEDSAVYLCASSSDSQGVQYFGAGTRLSVL.

This chain connects TRBV27 to TRBJ1-4; D is perhaps TRBD1 (6 bases). The CDR3 is made up of 13 amino acids. Germline CDR1 MNHEY, CDR2 SMNVEV (reference sequence). V lost 5 bases and J 11 bases, leaving 15 bases between the germline ends. The CDR3 DNA reads TGTGCCAGCAGTACTATGTTGACAGGCAAACTGTTTTTT. Its protein product is CASSTMLTGKLFF.

The rearrangement links TRBV20-1 to TRBJ2-5, with D perhaps TRBD1 or TRBD2 (7 bases each). Germline V gives CDR1 DFQATT, CDR2 SNEGSKA (reference sequence). V lost 2 bases and J 5 bases, leaving 21 bases between the germline ends. The CDR3 is 16 residues long. For the CDR3, the DNA is TGCAGTGCTAGACCGTCATGGGGGCAGGGGGGGGAGACCCAGTACTTC. It specifies CSARPSWGQGGETQYF.

This clonotype appeared once. V and J are TRBV7-3 and TRBJ2-1; D perhaps matches TRBD2 (6 bases). Trimming pared 2 bases from V and 5 bases from J, leaving 13 bases between. Germline lookup yields CDR1 SGHTA and CDR2 FQGTGA. The CDR3 runs to 15 residues. In DNA, the CDR3 is TGTGCCAGCAGCTTACTCGGGGGTTCCAACAATGAGCAGTTCTTC. Its translation: CASSLLGGSNNEQFF.

This clonotype appeared a few times. V is TRBV4-3 and J is TRBJ2-7; D might be TRBD1 (5 bases). The CDR3 totals 15 residues. The V and J ends lost 4 bases and 2 bases respectively, with 15 bases between them. Germline V gives CDR1 LGHNA, CDR2 YSLEER. In nucleotides, the CDR3 is TGCGCCAGCAGCCCTTCGGACACAGCAGCCTACGAGCAGTACTTC. Protein product: CASSPSDTAAYEQYF.

This chain links TRBV7-9 with TRBJ1-4; 9 bases match TRBD1. With 3 bases clipped from V and 4 bases from J, the junction kept 3 bases outside the gene matches. This CDR3 region has 15 residues. The germline gives CDR1 SEHNR, CDR2 FQNEAQ (reference sequence). The CDR3 is CASSLDRGSNEKLFF. For the CDR3, the DNA is TGTGCCAGCAGCTTGGACAGGGGAAGTAATGAAAAACTGTTTTTT.

The chain has TRBV6-2 or TRBV6-3 and TRBJ2-7; no firm D call. Germline V gene sequence: CDR1 MNHEY, CDR2 SVGEGT. CDR3 length: 13 residues. Trimming took 8 bases from V and 4 from J, leaving 15 bases between them. The CDR3, as DNA: TGTGCCAGCCATCGAAGCGCAGAATACGAGCAGTACTTC. Translation: CASHRSAEYEQYF.